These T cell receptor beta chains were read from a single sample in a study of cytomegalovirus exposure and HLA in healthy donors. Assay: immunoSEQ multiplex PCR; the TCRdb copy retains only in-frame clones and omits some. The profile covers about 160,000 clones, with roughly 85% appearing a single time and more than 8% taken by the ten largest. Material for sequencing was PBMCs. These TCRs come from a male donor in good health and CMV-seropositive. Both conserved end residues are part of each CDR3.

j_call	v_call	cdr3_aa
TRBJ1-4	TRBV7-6	CASSLARSNNEKLFF
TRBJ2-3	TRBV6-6	CASRGTSTDTQYF
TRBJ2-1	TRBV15	CATRGREVESSYNEQFF
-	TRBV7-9	CASSLGGLAGHEQYF
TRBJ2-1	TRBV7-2	CASSGSRSEQFF
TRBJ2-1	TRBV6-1	CASSDFNIGARVNEQFF
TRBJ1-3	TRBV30	CAWSTVSGNTIYF
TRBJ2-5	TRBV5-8	CASSQRQGSETQYF
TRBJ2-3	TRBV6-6	CASSDTSPLDTQYF
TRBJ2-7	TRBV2	CASSEFRYEQYF
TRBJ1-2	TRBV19	CASSMNLVRDGYTF
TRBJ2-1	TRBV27	CASNKGLAGREQFF
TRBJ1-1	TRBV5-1	CASSKTGGSMNTEAFF
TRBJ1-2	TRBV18	CASSPGQGAVVRNYGYTF
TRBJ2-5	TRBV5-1	CASSLGSGRAGETQYF
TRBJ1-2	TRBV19	CASSLGAVNYGYTF
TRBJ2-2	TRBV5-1	CASSFTAGGPLSTGELFF
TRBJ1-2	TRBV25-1	CATNGYTF
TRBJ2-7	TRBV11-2	CASSPLRDRPYEQYF
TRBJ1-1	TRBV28	CASSWAQGNTEAFF
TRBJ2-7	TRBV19	CASSIDTPGQGPYEQYF
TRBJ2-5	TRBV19	CASRHRAGETQYF
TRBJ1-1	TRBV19	CASSINRFGTEAFF
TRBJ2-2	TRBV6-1	CASTLTGGTGELFF
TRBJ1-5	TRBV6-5	CASRPTGDSNQPQHF
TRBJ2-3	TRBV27	CASSFSVRLSTDTQYF
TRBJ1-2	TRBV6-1	CASSDSVNYGYTF
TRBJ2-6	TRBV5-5	CASIPGQGESGANVLTF
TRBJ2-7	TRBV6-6	CASSYNGQGGEQYF
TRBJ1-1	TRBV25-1	CASSEATGFMNTEAFF
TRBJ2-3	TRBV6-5	CASSYSPGHTDTQYF